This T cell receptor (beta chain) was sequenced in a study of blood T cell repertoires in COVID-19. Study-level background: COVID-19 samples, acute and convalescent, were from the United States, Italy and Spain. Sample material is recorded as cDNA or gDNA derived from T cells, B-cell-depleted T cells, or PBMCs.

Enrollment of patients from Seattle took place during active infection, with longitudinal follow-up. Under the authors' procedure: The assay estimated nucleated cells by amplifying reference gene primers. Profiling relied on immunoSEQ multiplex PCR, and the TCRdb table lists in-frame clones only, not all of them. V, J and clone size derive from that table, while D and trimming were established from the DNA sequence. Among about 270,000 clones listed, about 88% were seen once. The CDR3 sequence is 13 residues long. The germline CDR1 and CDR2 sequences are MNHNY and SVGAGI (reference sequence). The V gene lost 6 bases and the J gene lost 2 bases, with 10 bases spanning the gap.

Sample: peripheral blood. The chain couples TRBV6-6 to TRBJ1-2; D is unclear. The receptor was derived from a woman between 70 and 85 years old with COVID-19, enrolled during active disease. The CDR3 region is CASSPLRNYGYTF. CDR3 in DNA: TGTGCCAGCAGCCCCCTGAGGAACTATGGCTACACCTTC.